The 22 T cell receptor beta chains in this list originate from one sample, sequenced in a study of blood T cell repertoires in COVID-19. The method was immunoSEQ multiplex PCR; TCRdb's version includes in-frame clones alone and lacks a portion of them. The sample has 200,000 to 300,000 clones; 85% to 90% are singletons. The sample consisted of peripheral blood. These receptor sequences come from a woman aged 35 to 49 with acute or convalescent COVID-19.

The chain recombines TRBV19 with TRBJ2-1; 7 bases are a match to TRBD2. From germline, CDR1 is LNHDA and CDR2 SQIVND (reference sequence). Trimming removed 8 bases from V and 4 bases from J; junction bases left unmatched: 5. This CDR3 comprises 13 residues. CDR3 DNA: TGTGCCAGTTCGCGCGGGGGATACAATGAGCAGTTCTTC. Translated, it gives CASSRGGYNEQFF.

J is TRBJ1-5 and V is TRBV7-6; no reliable D call. Germline V gene lookup returns CDR1 SGHVS and CDR2 FNYEAQ. There are 15 residues in the CDR3. The ends were cut back, 1 base at V and 6 bases at J, with 13 bases in the middle. CDR3: CASSLGHGMGQPQHF. Written as DNA, the CDR3 is TGTGCCAGCAGCTTAGGGCACGGGATGGGTCAGCCCCAGCATTTT.

The chain is built from TRBV27 and TRBJ2-1; TRBD2 matches at 9 bases. Germline lookup yields CDR1 MNHEY and CDR2 SMNVEV (reference sequence). V lost 2 bases and J lost 10; bases outside the gene matches: 6. The CDR3 loop spans 14 amino acids. The CDR3: CASSLRASGVEQFF. In DNA, the CDR3 is TGTGCCAGCAGTTTACGGGCTAGCGGGGTCGAGCAGTTCTTC.

The chain has TRBV4-1 and TRBJ2-2; maybe TRBD1 (8 bases). The CDR3 is 16 amino acids. V was trimmed by 5 bases and J by 5 bases, leaving 18 bases between them. The germline V gene has CDR1 MGHRA and CDR2 YSYEKL. CDR3: CASSSGGRQGTGELFF. DNA for the CDR3: TGCGCCAGCAGCTCCGGGGGGAGACAGGGGACCGGGGAGCTGTTTTTT.

Turning to this clone: Other DNA sequences in this specimen translate into the identical CDR3. The J gene is TRBJ2-1, the V gene TRBV18, with 15 bases that match TRBD2. The CDR3 covers 17 residues. The germline gives CDR1 KGHSH, CDR2 LQKENI. V gave up 3 bases and J gave up 2 bases; unmatched junction bases: 2. CDR3 DNA: TGTGCCAGCTCACCGAGGACTAGCGGGGGGGCCTACAATGAGCAGTTCTTC. Amino acids: CASSPRTSGGAYNEQFF.

V and J are TRBV7-9 and TRBJ1-1, with a possible D match to TRBD1 (5 bases). The CDR3 is made up of 14 amino acids. Germline CDR1 SEHNR, CDR2 FQNEAQ (reference sequence). Trimming took off 1 base at V and 4 bases at J, with 10 bases between the two ends. As DNA, the CDR3 is TGTGCCAGCAGCTTAGTATCCGGGGGCACTGAAGCTTTCTTT. It is translated as CASSLVSGGTEAFF. Supplemented by reference TRBV7-9 and TRBJ1-1, the full variable domain reads DTGVSQNPRHKITKRGQNVTFRCDPISEHNRLYWYRQTLGQGPEFLTYFQNEAQLEKSRLLSDRFSAERPKGSFSTLEIQRTEQGDSAMYLCASSLVSGGTEAFFGQGTRLTVV.

The rearrangement joins TRBV6-1 to TRBJ1-2, with D tentatively TRBD1 (5 bases). Germline V gene sequence: CDR1 MNHNS, CDR2 SASEGT. V was pared by 2 bases and J by 2 bases, with 9 bases between. The CDR3 spans 14 residues. CDR3 DNA: TGTGCCAGCAGTGAACAGGGCCAGAACTATGGCTACACCTTC. Translation: CASSEQGQNYGYTF.

The V gene is TRBV5-6, the J gene TRBJ2-7; D might be TRBD1 (5 bases). The CDR3 has 13 amino acids. Germline lookup yields CDR1 SGHDT and CDR2 YYEEEE. V lost 4 bases, J lost 6 bases, and 14 bases lay in between. The CDR3 reads CASSHPGHSEQYV. CDR3 in DNA: TGTGCCAGCAGCCACCCCGGACATTCCGAGCAGTACGTC.

The chain has TRBV27 and TRBJ2-1, with 9 bases that match TRBD2. Germline V gives CDR1 MNHEY, CDR2 SMNVEV (reference sequence). With V trimmed by 4 bases and J by 4 bases, 8 bases remained unmatched. This CDR3 has 16 amino acids. The CDR3 spells CASSSLGGGDYNEQFF. The DNA for the CDR3 is TGTGCCAGCAGTTCCCTCGGCGGGGGGGATTACAATGAGCAGTTCTTC.

A remark on this clone: Other nucleotide sequences from this sample produce the same CDR3. This chain uses TRBV9 with TRBJ2-2; 8 nucleotides align to TRBD1. V gave up 3 bases and J gave up 2 bases; unmatched junction bases: 3. This CDR3 spans 15 amino acids. Germline CDR1 and CDR2: SGDLS and YYNGEE. This CDR3 reads CASSAGTGNTGELFF. For the CDR3, the DNA is TGTGCCAGCAGCGCCGGGACAGGAAACACCGGGGAGCTGTTTTTT.

The chain joins TRBV7-9 to TRBJ2-2, with 9 bases aligning to TRBD2. Germline CDR1 SEHNR, CDR2 FQNEAQ (reference sequence). The CDR3 is made up of 15 amino acids. V lost 4 bases to trimming and J lost 7 bases; unmatched junction nucleotides: 7. CDR3 protein: CASSSSSGADGELFF. The CDR3 DNA sequence: TGTGCCAGCAGCTCCTCTAGCGGGGCGGACGGGGAGCTGTTTTTT. Combining the CDR3 with reference TRBV7-9 and TRBJ2-2 gives the whole variable domain DTGVSQNPRHKITKRGQNVTFRCDPISEHNRLYWYRQTLGQGPEFLTYFQNEAQLEKSRLLSDRFSAERPKGSFSTLEIQRTEQGDSAMYLCASSSSSGADGELFFGEGSRLTVL.

The chain employs TRBV13 and TRBJ1-2, with 8 bases lining up with TRBD1. Germline CDR1 and CDR2: PRHDT and FYEKMQ (reference sequence). This CDR3 spans 14 amino acids. V lost 6 bases to trimming and J lost 8 bases; unmatched junction nucleotides: 11. In nucleotides, the CDR3 is TGTGCCAGCAGGACAACAGGGGGTAGGCGCGGCTACACCTTC. Protein: CASRTTGGRRGYTF. Using reference TRBV13 and TRBJ1-2 for the parts outside the CDR3, the full variable domain is AAGVIQSPRHLIKEKRETATLKCYPIPRHDTVYWYQQGPGQDPQFLISFYEKMQSDKGSIPDRFSAQQFSDYHSELNMSSLELGDSALYFCASRTTGGRRGYTFGSGTRLTVV.

This clone was recorded only once. The J gene is TRBJ1-6, the V gene TRBV5-1, with D maybe TRBD1 (5 bases). Germline CDR1 SGHRS, CDR2 YFSETQ. The CDR3 extends over 14 amino acids. Trimming left V 1 base short and J 9 bases short, with 11 bases between. CDR3 protein: CASSLFAGGSPLHF. CDR3 in DNA: TGCGCCAGCAGCTTGTTTGCCGGGGGTTCACCCCTCCACTTT.

The V call is TRBV6-5, the J call TRBJ1-5; a weak D match, TRBD1 (5 bases). CDR3 length equals 15 residues. Between the trimmed V and J ends, which lost 2 bases and 8 bases, there was a span of 16 bases. Germline assignment: CDR1 MNHEY and CDR2 SVGAGI. CDR3 in amino acids: CASSYGGTATEPQHF. CDR3 bases: TGTGCCAGCAGTTACGGAGGGACGGCAACCGAGCCCCAGCATTTT.

V gene TRBV2 combines with J gene TRBJ1-1; a possible D gene is TRBD1 (6 bases). This CDR3 has 14 residues. With 4 bases removed from V and 4 bases from J, the gap between germline ends came to 13 bases. Germline CDR1 SNHLY, CDR2 FYNNEI. Written as DNA, the CDR3 is TGTGCCAGCAGTGGGCAAGGACAGTTCACTGAAGCTTTCTTT. Protein product: CASSGQGQFTEAFF.

CDR3 residues: CASSLSDHSGNTIYF. CDR3 DNA: TGCGCCAGCAGCTTGTCAGATCACTCTGGAAACACCATATATTTT. The V gene is TRBV5-1, the J gene TRBJ1-3; D is undetermined. The CDR3 contains 15 residues. Trimming took 1 base from V and 0 from J, leaving 8 bases between them. Germline V CDR1 and CDR2: SGHRS, YFSETQ.

The chain employs TRBV2 and TRBJ2-7; D possibly corresponds to TRBD1 (6 bases). CDR3 length: 13 residues. Germline values: CDR1 SNHLY, CDR2 FYNNEI. V was trimmed by 6 bases and J by 3 bases, leaving 12 bases between them. The CDR3 nucleotides read TGTGCCAGCAGCCTGACAGGAGACTACGAGCAGTACGTC. Translating gives CASSLTGDYEQYV.

With respect to this clone: The same CDR3 can be traced to other DNA sequences in this sample. This chain links TRBV19 with TRBJ1-4; D is perhaps TRBD1 (5 bases). Per germline, CDR1 LNHDA and CDR2 SQIVND (reference sequence). The CDR3 contains 14 residues. V was pared by 4 bases and J by 5 bases, with 11 bases between. CDR3 in amino acids: CASSTGGINEKLFF. DNA of the CDR3: TGTGCCAGTAGTACCGGGGGGATCAATGAAAAACTGTTTTTT.

The chain has TRBV18 and TRBJ1-2; perhaps TRBD1 as D (6 bases). This CDR3 is 15 amino acids long. With 3 bases removed from V and 6 bases from J, the gap between germline ends came to 17 bases. Germline lookup yields CDR1 KGHSH and CDR2 LQKENI. The CDR3 sequence: CASSPRWTVPNGYTF. Here the CDR3 DNA reads TGTGCCAGCTCACCCCGATGGACAGTTCCCAATGGCTACACCTTC.

The chain employs TRBV7-2 and TRBJ1-5; D gene uncertain. Deletions cut 2 bases from V and 3 bases from J, with 8 bases between. This CDR3 has 14 residues. Germline CDR1 is SGHTA and CDR2 is FQGNSA. CDR3 nucleotides: TGTGCCAGCAGCTTAAAGGCGGACAATCAGCCCCAGCATTTT. It translates to CASSLKADNQPQHF. Together with reference TRBV7-2 and TRBJ1-5, the CDR3 gives the full variable domain: GAGVSQSPSNKVTEKGKDVELRCDPISGHTALYWYRQSLGQGLEFLIYFQGNSAPDKSGLPSDRFSAERTGGSVSTLTIQRTQQEDSAVYLCASSLKADNQPQHFGDGTRLSIL.

The chain is built from TRBV19 and TRBJ1-5, with 10 nucleotides matching TRBD1. This CDR3 comprises 17 residues. Germline CDR1 LNHDA, CDR2 SQIVND (reference sequence). V shed 4 bases and J 1 base; nucleotides not matched to a gene: 7. The DNA of the CDR3 is TGTGCCAGTAGTACAGGACAGGGGGGGATCAGCAATCAGCCCCAGCATTTT. This translates into CASSTGQGGISNQPQHF.

The chain carries TRBV11-2 and TRBJ2-7, with D tentatively TRBD1 (6 bases). CDR3 length: 13 residues. The V end was cut by 5 bases, the J end by 2 bases, with 10 bases between. Germline lookup yields CDR1 SGHAT and CDR2 FQNNGV. The CDR3 loop reads CASSVDRPYEQYV. CDR3 nucleotide sequence: TGTGCCAGCAGCGTGGACAGACCCTACGAGCAGTACGTC.